Here is one T cell receptor (beta chain) with its context. This clonotype has more than one count but fewer than ten. It has no known antigen specificity. No qualities accompany the bases; no much larger clone lies one base away. The sample is drawn from a study of Graves' ophthalmopathy and Graves' hyperthyroidism (dated by TCRdb to 2016 to 2019). For the study in its entirety: Peripheral blood was collected before any treatment was given, at the time of initial diagnosis. Once sampling was done, hyperthyroidism patients were given methimazole at a starting dose of 30 mg daily, while ophthalmopathy patients were given high-dose intravenous methylprednisolone. An independent validation cohort comprised under 20 hyperthyroidism patients and over 15 patients who later progressed from hyperthyroidism to ophthalmopathy. In total, 135 blood samples were TCR-sequenced: some 40 ophthalmopathy, 80 or so hyperthyroidism and around 17 hyperthyroidism-to-ophthalmopathy patients. In several hyperthyroidism patients, the T-cell repertoires found in thyroid tissue were compared with those found in blood. The study used TCR beta repertoire signatures to distinguish Graves' ophthalmopathy from Graves' hyperthyroidism and to predict progression to ophthalmopathy. A discovery set of 100 patients (around 45 ophthalmopathy, 55 to 60 stable hyperthyroidism) was enrolled to explore V-J signatures distinguishing ophthalmopathy from hyperthyroidism.

The ophthalmopathy patients had moderately to severely active disease, with a Clinical Activity Score of 3 or higher, a NOSPECS grade of 4 or higher, and a disease duration of less than 3 months. Patients with other autoimmune diseases, uncontrolled infections, pregnancy or lactation were excluded from the study. Clinical symptoms, serum thyroxine, TRAb, thyroid ultrasound and orbital computed tomography were used for diagnosis. PBMCs were isolated from about 10 ml of fresh peripheral blood by Ficoll-Paque density gradient centrifugation. Trizol reagent was used to extract the total RNA, and its quality was then checked on an Agilent 2100 Bioanalyzer. What the research found in general, with its limitations: In validation, the model predicted ophthalmopathy progression with about 64% sensitivity and about 73% specificity; around twelve predicted patients were CT-confirmed with GO in a median of around 6.5 months. In cross-validation, the 13-signature model distinguished ophthalmopathy from stable hyperthyroidism with more than 85% sensitivity and roughly 84% specificity, while in the test set the corresponding values were 80% and 75%. Sample size was not statistically predetermined, and group allocation was not concealed from the investigators. Among expanded thyroid clonotypes with frequency above 0.001, most also showed up in blood, which suggests that blood repertoires may reflect the thyroid immune response.

The CDR3 spans 14 residues, from the cysteine through the phenylalanine. The entry retains the CDR3 DNA only, 42 bases that are in frame from base 1. V lost 10 bases and J lost 5 bases, and the count of bases not matched to a germline gene is 8. CDR1 and CDR2 are drawn from the germline V gene: MNHEY, SVGAGI. For repertoire sequencing, TCR beta CDR3 regions were amplified from RNA transcripts. The first round was an RT-PCR using HTBI primers with the Qiagen OneStep RT-PCR kit, and this first round was followed by a second-round multiplex PCR, then size selection and purification. Sequencing of the libraries was carried out on an Illumina HiSeq2000 in paired-end mode with 100 bp reads. The authors' pipeline ran thus. Reads were processed with SOAPnuke, discarding reads with adapters, uncalled bases, mean Phred below 15, or no exact constant-primer or identifier match. COPE v1.2.5 was used to merge high-quality paired reads. Each unique nucleotide sequence was treated as a clonotype, and MiTCR v1.1 was used to align the clonotypes to the IMGT TRB V, D and J references. Only V-J combinations with frequency above 0.0001 were analysed, covering 99% to 99.2% of repertoires. A TCR clonal expansion and chaos score per V-J combination was defined as the ratio of F50 clonal expansion to chaos observed in the TCRdist matrix. Welch's t-statistics and random forest were used to narrow the features down to about twelve V-J combinations, which were then fed into a naive Bayes classifier. Thyroid-blood repertoire similarity was quantified with the Morisita-Horn index. The public reads were reprocessed in TCRdb via fastp at Q25 and MiXCR, keeping in-frame beta chains. Entries that share a CDR3 protein sequence are merged under the most common genes and DNA. TCRdb's processing, not the study's, gives the V and J calls here. This sample gives hundreds of thousands of distinct CDR3 sequences in total; roughly 41% of them show up just once. About 3.3% of the sample is held by the ten biggest clonotypes.

The sample was peripheral blood. Here the chain combines TRBV6-5 and TRBJ2-5; TRBD2 lines up with 12 middle nucleotides. This TCR came from an adult man with Graves' ophthalmopathy. The CDR3 protein: CAIGLAGRRETQYF. The bases read TGTGCCATCGGACTAGCGGGACGTCGGGAGACCCAGTACTTC.